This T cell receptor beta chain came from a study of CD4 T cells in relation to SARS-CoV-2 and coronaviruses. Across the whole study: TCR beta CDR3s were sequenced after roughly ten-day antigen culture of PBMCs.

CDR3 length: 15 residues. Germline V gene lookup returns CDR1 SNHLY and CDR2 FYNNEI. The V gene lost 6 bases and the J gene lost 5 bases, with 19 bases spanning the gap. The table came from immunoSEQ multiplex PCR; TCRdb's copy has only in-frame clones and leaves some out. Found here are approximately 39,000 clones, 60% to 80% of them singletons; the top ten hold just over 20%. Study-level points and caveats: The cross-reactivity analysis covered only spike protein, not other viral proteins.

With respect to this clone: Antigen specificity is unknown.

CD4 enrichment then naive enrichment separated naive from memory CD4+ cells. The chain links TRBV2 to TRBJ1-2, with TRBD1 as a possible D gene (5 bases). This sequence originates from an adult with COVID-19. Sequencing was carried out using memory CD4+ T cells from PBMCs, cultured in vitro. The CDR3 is CASRADSRGFYGYTF. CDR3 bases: TGTGCCAGCAGGGCGGACTCGCGGGGCTTTTATGGCTACACCTTC.